This is a list of T cell receptor beta chains from one sample in a study of OX40 agonist ivuxolimab in advanced cancers. Using immunoSEQ multiplex PCR, the repertoire was profiled, and TCRdb retains in-frame clones only, with some absent. The top ten clones hold less than 0.4% of a sample with some 65,000 clones, roughly 91% of them seen once. This specimen was CD4+ or CD8+ T cells sorted from blood, taken in a trial of the OX40 agonist ivuxolimab. These receptors were obtained from an adult with an advanced solid tumor such as melanoma, head and neck, liver or kidney cancer. CDR3s include the opening cysteine and the closing phenylalanine or tryptophan. The order of the fields is J gene, V gene, clone size, D gene, CDR3 protein, CDR3 DNA. The D gene is left open where the match is weak. Clone size is stated in some rows and not others, as once, few, many or a class when expanded.

j_gene: TRBJ2-3; v_gene: TRBV2; abundance: -; d_gene: TRBD2; CDR3aa: CASRGISGGPYTQYF; CDR3nt: TGTGCCAGCAGGGGGATTAGCGGGGGACCATATACGCAGTATTTT
j_gene: TRBJ1-6; v_gene: TRBV9; abundance: once; d_gene: -; CDR3aa: CASSPGIGDSPLHF; CDR3nt: TGTGCCAGCAGCCCGGGGATTGGAGATTCACCCCTCCACTTT
j_gene: TRBJ2-5; v_gene: TRBV19; abundance: -; d_gene: -; CDR3aa: CASSIARGLYQETQYF; CDR3nt: TGTGCCAGTAGTATCGCCCGGGGACTGTACCAAGAGACCCAGTACTTC
j_gene: TRBJ1-1; v_gene: TRBV7-2; abundance: few; d_gene: -; CDR3aa: CASSLAGHPPEAFF; CDR3nt: TGTGCCAGCAGCTTAGCCGGCCACCCGCCTGAAGCTTTCTTT
j_gene: TRBJ1-6; v_gene: TRBV19; abundance: -; d_gene: -; CDR3aa: CASSGDLNNSPLHF; CDR3nt: TGTGCCAGTAGCGGTGACCTCAATAATTCACCCCTCCACTTT
j_gene: TRBJ1-6; v_gene: TRBV10-3; abundance: -; d_gene: TRBD1; CDR3aa: CATRDRTSSSYNSPLHF; CDR3nt: TGTGCCACCCGGGACAGAACCAGTTCATCCTATAATTCACCCCTCCACTTT
j_gene: TRBJ2-2; v_gene: TRBV7-2; abundance: -; d_gene: -; CDR3aa: CASSLERAGELFF; CDR3nt: TGTGCCAGCAGCTTAGAACGGGCCGGGGAGCTGTTTTTT
j_gene: TRBJ1-1; v_gene: TRBV11-2; abundance: -; d_gene: TRBD1; CDR3aa: CASSQVGRGLKNTEAFF; CDR3nt: TGTGCCAGCAGCCAGGTGGGCAGGGGGCTGAAGAACACTGAAGCTTTCTTT
j_gene: TRBJ1-2; v_gene: TRBV10-3; abundance: -; d_gene: -; CDR3aa: CAISPGPNEGYGYTF; CDR3nt: TGTGCCATCAGCCCGGGACCTAATGAGGGATATGGCTACACCTTC
j_gene: TRBJ2-5; v_gene: TRBV6-5; abundance: -; d_gene: -; CDR3aa: CASSYGYQETQYF; CDR3nt: TGTGCCAGCAGTTACGGGTACCAAGAGACCCAGTACTTC
j_gene: TRBJ1-2; v_gene: TRBV7-9; abundance: few; d_gene: -; CDR3aa: CASSRRPGYTF; CDR3nt: TGTGCCAGCAGCCGACGGCCTGGCTACACCTTC
j_gene: TRBJ1-4; v_gene: TRBV11-2; abundance: -; d_gene: -; CDR3aa: CASSFTAGMGEKLFF; CDR3nt: TGTGCCAGCAGCTTTACAGCAGGGATGGGTGAAAAACTGTTTTTT
j_gene: TRBJ1-5; v_gene: TRBV7-2; abundance: once; d_gene: -; CDR3aa: CASSLAEIRNQPQHF; CDR3nt: TGTGCCAGCAGCTTAGCAGAGATTCGCAATCAGCCCCAGCATTTT
j_gene: TRBJ2-7; v_gene: TRBV19; abundance: -; d_gene: -; CDR3aa: CASSIGVKESSYEQYF; CDR3nt: TGTGCCAGTAGTATAGGGGTAAAGGAGAGCTCCTACGAGCAGTACTTC
j_gene: TRBJ1-6; v_gene: TRBV19; abundance: -; d_gene: -; CDR3aa: CASSPAQRVGSPLHF; CDR3nt: TGTGCCAGTAGTCCAGCGCAGAGGGTGGGTTCACCCCTCCACTTT
j_gene: TRBJ1-1; v_gene: TRBV6-6; abundance: -; d_gene: TRBD1; CDR3aa: CASTLTGVNTEAFF; CDR3nt: TGTGCCAGCACCCTGACAGGGGTGAACACTGAAGCTTTCTTT
j_gene: TRBJ2-7; v_gene: TRBV5-1; abundance: -; d_gene: -; CDR3aa: CASRTWVSEQYF; CDR3nt: TGCGCCAGCCGGACGTGGGTCAGCGAGCAGTACTTC
j_gene: TRBJ1-2; v_gene: TRBV19; abundance: -; d_gene: -; CDR3aa: CASSISSVQYNYGYTF; CDR3nt: TGTGCCAGTAGTATAAGTTCAGTACAGTATAACTATGGCTACACCTTC
j_gene: TRBJ1-4; v_gene: TRBV30; abundance: -; d_gene: -; CDR3aa: CAWSVDEKLFF; CDR3nt: TGTGCCTGGAGTGTAGATGAAAAACTGTTTTTT
j_gene: TRBJ1-1; v_gene: TRBV5-4; abundance: -; d_gene: TRBD1; CDR3aa: CASSGDRGGVNTEAFF; CDR3nt: TGTGCCAGCAGCGGGGACAGGGGAGGGGTGAACACTGAAGCTTTCTTT
j_gene: TRBJ2-2; v_gene: TRBV10-3; abundance: -; d_gene: -; CDR3aa: CAISFSGGTAANTGELFF; CDR3nt: TGTGCCATCAGCTTCTCGGGGGGGACAGCTGCGAACACCGGGGAGCTGTTTTTT
j_gene: TRBJ2-6; v_gene: TRBV27; abundance: -; d_gene: -; CDR3aa: CASSYGGSGANVLTF; CDR3nt: TGTGCCAGCAGTTATGGAGGTTCTGGGGCCAACGTCCTGACTTTC
j_gene: TRBJ1-3; v_gene: TRBV7-2; abundance: -; d_gene: TRBD1; CDR3aa: CASSLAPTGTGRTSGNTIYF; CDR3nt: TGTGCCAGCAGCTTAGCCCCCACCGGGACAGGGAGAACCTCTGGAAACACCATATATTTT
j_gene: TRBJ2-7; v_gene: TRBV5-6; abundance: -; d_gene: TRBD1; CDR3aa: CASSAGMGQGNKQYF; CDR3nt: TGTGCCAGCAGCGCGGGTATGGGACAGGGTAATAAGCAGTACTTC
j_gene: TRBJ2-3; v_gene: TRBV14; abundance: -; d_gene: -; CDR3aa: CASSPTGPTNAQYF; CDR3nt: TGTGCCAGCAGCCCAACTGGACCGACTAACGCGCAGTATTTT